The following is a T cell receptor beta chain sequence with its context. Its antigen is unknown. The sample is drawn from a study of cytomegalovirus exposure and HLA in healthy donors. Study context: Unique TCR beta sequences numbering 95 million to 130 million came from approximately 180 million T cells in an earlier analysis. Points from the study as a whole: The classifier, whose performance was assessed in both the original and validation cohorts, reportedly diagnosed cytomegalovirus status with high specificity and sensitivity. It was assumed in the presence/absence analyses that sequencing depth was roughly uniform across donors.

V was trimmed by 2 bases and J by 5 bases, leaving 15 bases between them. Germline CDR1 reads MNHEY; CDR2 reads SMNVEV (reference sequence). The CDR3 totals 16 residues. In the PCR, 60 Vbeta and 13 Jbeta primers were used. Clones were sequenced by immunoSEQ multiplex PCR, and TCRdb holds only the in-frame ones, with some missing. The table has over 130,000 clones, 70% to 80% seen once; the top ten hold about 6.7%. Unrecorded immune exposures were likely, despite nominal health at sampling. The chain combines TRBV27 with TRBJ2-2, with TRBD2 as a possible D gene (6 bases). Sample: PBMCs. This sequence was found in a man between 45 and 60 years old in good health and CMV-seropositive. The CDR3 protein is CASSLLSRESTGELFF. The CDR3 DNA reads as TGTGCCAGCAGTTTACTATCCCGGGAGTCAACCGGGGAGCTGTTTTTT.